This TCR beta chain derives from a study of CD8+ T cells in alopecia areata. This CDR3 is built from 15 residues. The V and J ends lost 0 bases and 4 bases, in that order; junction bases with no gene match: 5. CDR1 is SGHRS, CDR2 YFSETQ, per germline. RNA, once extracted, was reverse transcribed into cDNA for use as the sequencing template. The assay was immunoSEQ multiplex PCR, and TCRdb's table has in-frame clones only and misses some. The table includes roughly 97,000 clones, roughly two fifths detected once. PBMCs, the starting material, were the source of sorted CD4+ and CD8+ T cells. Material: CD4+ T cells sorted from blood. The chain carries TRBV5-1 and TRBJ1-1; 8 nucleotides align to TRBD1. The sequence was collected from a human donor with alopecia areata. CDR3 in DNA: TGCGCCAGCAGCTTGGCCACAACAGGGGGCACTGAAGCTTTCTTT. Translating gives CASSLATTGGTEAFF.